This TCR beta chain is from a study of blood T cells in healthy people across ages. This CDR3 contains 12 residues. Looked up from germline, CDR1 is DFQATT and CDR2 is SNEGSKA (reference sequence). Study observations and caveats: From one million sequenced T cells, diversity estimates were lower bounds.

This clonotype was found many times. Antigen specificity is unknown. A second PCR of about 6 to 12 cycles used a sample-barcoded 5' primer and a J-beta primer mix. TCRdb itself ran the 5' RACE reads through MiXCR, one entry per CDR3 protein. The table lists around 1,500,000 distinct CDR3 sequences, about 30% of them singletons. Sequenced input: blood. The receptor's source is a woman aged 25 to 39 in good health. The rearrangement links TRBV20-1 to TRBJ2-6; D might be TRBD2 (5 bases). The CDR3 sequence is CSGVSGANVLTF. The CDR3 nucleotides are TGCAGCGGGGTCTCTGGGGCCAACGTCCTGACTTTC.